This section outlines one T cell receptor beta chain sequence together with its context. Method: immunoSEQ multiplex PCR; TCRdb's copy keeps in-frame clones and lacks some. In the table there are tens of thousands of clones, about 92% of which are singletons. The CDR3 totals 13 residues. J gave up 10 bases and V 6 bases, and 11 bases lay outside the gene matches. Germline-derived CDR1 and CDR2 are GTSNPN and SVGIG (reference sequence). The data belong to a study of T cell changes during pregnancy in multiple sclerosis. The V gene is TRBV30, the J gene TRBJ1-1; TRBD1 matches at 10 bases. The clonotype comes from a female donor with multiple sclerosis, enrolled in a pregnancy study. Specimen: peripheral blood, collected in the third trimester of pregnancy. CDR3 protein: CACPTGQGVGAFF. CDR3 DNA: TGTGCCTGCCCTACCGGACAGGGGGTAGGAGCTTTCTTT.